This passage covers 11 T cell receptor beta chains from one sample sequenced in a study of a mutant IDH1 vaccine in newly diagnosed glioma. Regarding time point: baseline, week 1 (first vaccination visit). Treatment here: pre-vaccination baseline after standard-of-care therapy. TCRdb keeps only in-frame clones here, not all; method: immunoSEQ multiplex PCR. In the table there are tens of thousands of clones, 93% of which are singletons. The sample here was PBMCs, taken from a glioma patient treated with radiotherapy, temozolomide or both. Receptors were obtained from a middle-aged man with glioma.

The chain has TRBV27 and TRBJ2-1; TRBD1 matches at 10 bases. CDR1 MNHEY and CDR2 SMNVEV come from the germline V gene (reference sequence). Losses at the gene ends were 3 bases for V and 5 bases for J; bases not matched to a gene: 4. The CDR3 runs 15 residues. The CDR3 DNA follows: TGTGCCAGCAGTTTGATAGGGACAGGGGACAATGAGCAGTTCTTC. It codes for CASSLIGTGDNEQFF.

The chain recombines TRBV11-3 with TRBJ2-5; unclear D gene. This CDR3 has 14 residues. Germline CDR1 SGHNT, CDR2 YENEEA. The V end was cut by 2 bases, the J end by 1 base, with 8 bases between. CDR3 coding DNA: TGTGCCAGCAGCTTATCCTCATTCCAAGAGACCCAGTACTTC. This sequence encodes CASSLSSFQETQYF.

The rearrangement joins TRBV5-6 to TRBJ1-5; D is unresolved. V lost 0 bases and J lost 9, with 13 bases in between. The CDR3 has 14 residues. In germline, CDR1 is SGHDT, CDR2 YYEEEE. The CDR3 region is CASSLESATGPQHF. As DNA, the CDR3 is TGTGCCAGCAGCTTGGAGAGCGCCACGGGGCCCCAGCATTTT. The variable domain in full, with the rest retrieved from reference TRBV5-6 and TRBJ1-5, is DAGVTQSPTHLIKTRGQQVTLRCSPKSGHDTVSWYQQALGQGPQFIFQYYEEEERQRGNFPDRFSGHQFPNYSSELNVNALLLGDSALYLCASSLESATGPQHFGDGTRLSIL.

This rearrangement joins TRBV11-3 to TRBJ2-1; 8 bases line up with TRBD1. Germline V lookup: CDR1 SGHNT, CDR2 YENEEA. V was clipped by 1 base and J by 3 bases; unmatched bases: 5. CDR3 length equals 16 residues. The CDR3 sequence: CASSLVGTGNYNEQFF. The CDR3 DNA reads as TGTGCCAGCAGCTTAGTCGGGACAGGCAACTACAATGAGCAGTTCTTC. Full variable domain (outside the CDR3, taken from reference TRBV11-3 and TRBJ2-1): EAGVVQSPRYKIIEKKQPVAFWCNPISGHNTLYWYLQNLGQGPELLIRYENEEAVDDSQLPKDRFSAERLKGVDSTLKIQPAELGDSAVYLCASSLVGTGNYNEQFFGPGTRLTVL.

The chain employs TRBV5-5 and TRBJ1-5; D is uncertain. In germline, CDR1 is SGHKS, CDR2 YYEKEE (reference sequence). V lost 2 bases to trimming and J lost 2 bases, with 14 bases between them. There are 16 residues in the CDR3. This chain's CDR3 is CASSFSRQVGNQPQHF. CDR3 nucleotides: TGTGCCAGCAGCTTTTCCCGTCAAGTGGGCAATCAGCCCCAGCATTTT.

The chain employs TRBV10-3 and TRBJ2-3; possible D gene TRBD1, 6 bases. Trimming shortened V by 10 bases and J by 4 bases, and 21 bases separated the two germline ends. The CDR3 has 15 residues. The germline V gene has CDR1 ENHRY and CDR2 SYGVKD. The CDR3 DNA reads TGTGCCACTCAGGCAATAATACAGGGAGCAGATACGCAGTATTTT. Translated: CATQAIIQGADTQYF.

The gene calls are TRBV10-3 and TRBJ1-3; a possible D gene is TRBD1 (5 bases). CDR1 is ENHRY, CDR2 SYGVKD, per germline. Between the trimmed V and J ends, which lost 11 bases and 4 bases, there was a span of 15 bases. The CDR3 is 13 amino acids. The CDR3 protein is CALMRGWGNTIYF. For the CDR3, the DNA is TGTGCCCTTATGAGGGGTTGGGGAAACACCATATATTTT.

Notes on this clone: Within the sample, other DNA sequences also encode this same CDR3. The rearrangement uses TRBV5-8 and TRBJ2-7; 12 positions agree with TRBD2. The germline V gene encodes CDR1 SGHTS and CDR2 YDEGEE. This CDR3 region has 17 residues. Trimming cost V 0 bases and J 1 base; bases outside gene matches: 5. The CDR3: CASSLGGLAGLSYEQYF. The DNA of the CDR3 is TGTGCCAGCAGCTTGGGAGGACTAGCGGGACTTTCCTACGAGCAGTACTTC.

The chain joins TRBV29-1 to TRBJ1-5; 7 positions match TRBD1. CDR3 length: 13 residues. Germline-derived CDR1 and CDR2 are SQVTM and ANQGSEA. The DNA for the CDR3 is TGCGGATCATCGGCAGGGGGGAATCAGCCCCAGCATTTT. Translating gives CGSSAGGNQPQHF.

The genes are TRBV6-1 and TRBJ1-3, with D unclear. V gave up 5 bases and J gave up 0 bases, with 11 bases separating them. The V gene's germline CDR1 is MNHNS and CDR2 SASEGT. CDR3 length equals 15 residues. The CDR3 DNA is TGTGCCAGCAGTACCGGACCCAGCTCTGGAAACACCATATATTTT. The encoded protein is CASSTGPSSGNTIYF.

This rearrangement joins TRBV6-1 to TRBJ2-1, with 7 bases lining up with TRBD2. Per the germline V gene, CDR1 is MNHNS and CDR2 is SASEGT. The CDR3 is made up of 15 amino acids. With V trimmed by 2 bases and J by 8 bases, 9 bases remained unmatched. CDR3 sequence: CASSEMAGALDEQFF. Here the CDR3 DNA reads TGTGCCAGCAGTGAAATGGCGGGAGCTCTCGATGAGCAGTTCTTC.